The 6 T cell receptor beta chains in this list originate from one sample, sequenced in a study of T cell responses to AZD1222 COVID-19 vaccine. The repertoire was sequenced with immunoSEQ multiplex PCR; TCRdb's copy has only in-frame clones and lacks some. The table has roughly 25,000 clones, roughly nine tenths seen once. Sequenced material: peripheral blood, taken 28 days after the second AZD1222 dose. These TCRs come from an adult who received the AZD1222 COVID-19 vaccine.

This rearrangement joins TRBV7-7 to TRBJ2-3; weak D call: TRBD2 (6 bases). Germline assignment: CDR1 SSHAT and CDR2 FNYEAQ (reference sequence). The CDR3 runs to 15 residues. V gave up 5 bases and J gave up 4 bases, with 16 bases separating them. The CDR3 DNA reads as TGTGCCAGCAGCCCCGCGGGCGGGGCCTCAGATACGCAGTATTTT. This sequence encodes CASSPAGGASDTQYF.

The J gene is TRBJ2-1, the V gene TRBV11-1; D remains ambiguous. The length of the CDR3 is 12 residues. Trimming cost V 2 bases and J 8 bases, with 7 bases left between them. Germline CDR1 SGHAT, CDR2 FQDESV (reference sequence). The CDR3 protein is CASSLSVDEQFF. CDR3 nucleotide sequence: TGTGCCAGCAGCTTAAGTGTCGATGAGCAGTTCTTC.

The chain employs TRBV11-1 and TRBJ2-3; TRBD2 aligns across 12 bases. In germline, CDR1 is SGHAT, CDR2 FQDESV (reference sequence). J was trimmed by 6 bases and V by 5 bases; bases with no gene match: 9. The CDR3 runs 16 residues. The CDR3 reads CASSEVLAGGADTQYF. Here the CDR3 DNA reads TGTGCCAGCAGCGAGGTCCTAGCGGGAGGGGCGGATACGCAGTATTTT.

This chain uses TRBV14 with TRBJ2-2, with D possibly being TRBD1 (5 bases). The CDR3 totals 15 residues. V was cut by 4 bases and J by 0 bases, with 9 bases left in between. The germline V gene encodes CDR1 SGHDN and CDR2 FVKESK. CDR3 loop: CASSRQFANTGELFF. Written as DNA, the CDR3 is TGTGCCAGCAGCCGACAGTTCGCGAACACCGGGGAGCTGTTTTTT.

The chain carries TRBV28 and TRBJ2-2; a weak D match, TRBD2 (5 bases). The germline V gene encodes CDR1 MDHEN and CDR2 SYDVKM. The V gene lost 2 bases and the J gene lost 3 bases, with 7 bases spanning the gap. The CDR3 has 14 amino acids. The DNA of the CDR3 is TGTGCCAGCAGTTTAACGGGGTACACCGGGGAGCTGTTTTTT. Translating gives CASSLTGYTGELFF.

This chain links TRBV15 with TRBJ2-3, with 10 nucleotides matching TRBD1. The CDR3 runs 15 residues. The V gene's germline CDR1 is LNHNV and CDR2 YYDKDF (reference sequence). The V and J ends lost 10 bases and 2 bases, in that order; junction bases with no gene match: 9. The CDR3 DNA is TGTGCCATCGGGACAGGGGCCGCCCACACAGATACGCAGTATTTT. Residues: CAIGTGAAHTDTQYF.